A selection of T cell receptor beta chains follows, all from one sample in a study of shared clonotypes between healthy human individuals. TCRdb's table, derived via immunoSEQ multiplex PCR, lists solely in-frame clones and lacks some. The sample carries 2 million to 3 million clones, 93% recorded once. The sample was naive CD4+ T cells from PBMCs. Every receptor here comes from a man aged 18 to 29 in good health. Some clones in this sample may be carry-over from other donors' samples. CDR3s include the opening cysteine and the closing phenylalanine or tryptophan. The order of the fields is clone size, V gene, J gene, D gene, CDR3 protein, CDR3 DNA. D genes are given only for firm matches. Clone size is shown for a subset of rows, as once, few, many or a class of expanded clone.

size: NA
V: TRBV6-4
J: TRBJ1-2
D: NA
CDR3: CASSESHESGYGYTF
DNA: TGTGCCAGCAGTGAAAGTCATGAGTCGGGCTATGGCTACACCTTC

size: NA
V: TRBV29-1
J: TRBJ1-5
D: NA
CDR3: CSVATGGQPQHF
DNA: TGCAGCGTTGCGACAGGAGGACAGCCCCAGCATTTT

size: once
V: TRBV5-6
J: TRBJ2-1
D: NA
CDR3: CASSHSGRSYNEQFF
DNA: TGTGCCAGCAGCCATAGCGGTCGCTCCTACAATGAGCAGTTCTTC

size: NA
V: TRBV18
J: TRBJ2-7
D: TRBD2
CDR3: CASSPLTSGTYEQYF
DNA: TGTGCCAGCTCACCGCTGACTAGCGGGACCTACGAGCAGTACTTC

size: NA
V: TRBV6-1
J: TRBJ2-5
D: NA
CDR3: CASSEFQRTQETQYF
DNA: TGTGCCAGCAGTGAATTCCAGCGGACACAAGAGACCCAGTACTTC

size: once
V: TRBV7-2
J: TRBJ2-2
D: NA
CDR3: CASSPRLQGLYTGELFF
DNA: TGTGCCAGCAGCCCGAGATTACAGGGCCTCTACACCGGGGAGCTGTTTTTT

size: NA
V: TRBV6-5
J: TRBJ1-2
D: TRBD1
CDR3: CASSYGDSRGYTF
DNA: TGTGCCAGCAGTTACGGGGACAGTCGGGGCTACACCTTC

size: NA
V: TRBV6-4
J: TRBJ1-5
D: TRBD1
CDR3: CAGGGTGEDQPQHF
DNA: TGTGCCGGTGGAGGGACAGGGGAGGATCAGCCCCAGCATTTT

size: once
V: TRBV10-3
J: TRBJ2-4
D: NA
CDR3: CAISEGVPGGNIQYF
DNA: TGTGCCATCAGTGAGGGGGTTCCCGGGGGAAACATTCAGTACTTC

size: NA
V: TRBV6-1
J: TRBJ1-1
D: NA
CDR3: CASNRELNTEAFF
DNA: TGTGCCAGCAATCGGGAATTGAACACTGAAGCTTTCTTT

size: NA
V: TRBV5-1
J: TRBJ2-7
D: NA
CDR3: CASSFGGKSSYEQYF
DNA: TGCGCCAGCAGCTTTGGAGGGAAGAGCTCCTACGAGCAGTACTTC

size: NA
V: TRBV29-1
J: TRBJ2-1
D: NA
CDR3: CSVDIAGNEQFF
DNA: TGCAGCGTTGATATTGCAGGCAATGAGCAGTTCTTC

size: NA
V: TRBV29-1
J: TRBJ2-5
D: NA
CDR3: CSVDFAVQYF
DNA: TGCAGCGTTGACTTTGCTGTCCAGTACTTC

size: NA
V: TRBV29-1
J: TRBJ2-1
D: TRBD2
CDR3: CSVLGAGTSGSYNEQFF
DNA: TGCAGCGTCTTAGGCGCTGGGACTAGCGGGAGCTACAATGAGCAGTTCTTC

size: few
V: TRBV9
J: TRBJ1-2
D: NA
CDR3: CASSVSGVSGYTF
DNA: TGTGCCAGCAGCGTGTCAGGGGTGAGCGGCTACACCTTC

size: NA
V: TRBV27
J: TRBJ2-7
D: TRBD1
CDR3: CASSHTLQGTPYEQYF
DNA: TGTGCCAGCAGTCACACTTTACAGGGGACCCCCTACGAGCAGTACTTC

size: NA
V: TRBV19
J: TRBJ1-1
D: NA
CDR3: CASTRDTEAFF
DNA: TGTGCCAGTACCCGGGACACTGAAGCTTTCTTT

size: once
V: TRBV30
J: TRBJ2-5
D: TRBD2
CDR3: CAWSALRRASGRAETQYF
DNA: TGTGCCTGGAGTGCCCTACGGAGGGCTAGCGGGAGGGCCGAGACCCAGTACTTC

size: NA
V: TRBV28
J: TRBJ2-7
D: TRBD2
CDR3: CASSTRGEYEQYF
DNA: TGTGCCAGCAGCACCCGGGGGGAGTACGAGCAGTACTTC

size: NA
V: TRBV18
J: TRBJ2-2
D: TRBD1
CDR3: CASSPPGQRTGELFF
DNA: TGTGCCAGCTCACCTCCGGGACAGCGCACCGGGGAGCTGTTTTTT

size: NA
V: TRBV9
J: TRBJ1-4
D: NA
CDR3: CASSQVPRGGAGEKLFF
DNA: TGTGCCAGCAGCCAGGTCCCCCGCGGGGGCGCGGGTGAAAAACTGTTTTTT

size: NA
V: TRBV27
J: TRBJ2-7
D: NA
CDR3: CASSNRGGFDEQYF
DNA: TGTGCCAGCAGTAACAGGGGGGGTTTTGACGAGCAGTACTTC

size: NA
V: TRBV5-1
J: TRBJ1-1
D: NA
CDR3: CASTYGGGNTEAFF
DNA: TGCGCCAGCACCTATGGAGGGGGAAACACTGAAGCTTTCTTT

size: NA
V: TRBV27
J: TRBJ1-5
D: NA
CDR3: CASSFRGSNQPQHF
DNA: TGTGCCAGCAGTTTCAGGGGTAGCAATCAGCCCCAGCATTTT

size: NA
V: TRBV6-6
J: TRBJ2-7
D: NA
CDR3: CASSPPLRGEQYF
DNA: TGTGCCAGCAGTCCCCCTCTACGAGGCGAGCAGTACTTC

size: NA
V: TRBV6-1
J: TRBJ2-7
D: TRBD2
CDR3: CAVTGTSGSYEQYF
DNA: TGTGCCGTAACCGGGACTAGCGGGAGTTACGAGCAGTACTTC

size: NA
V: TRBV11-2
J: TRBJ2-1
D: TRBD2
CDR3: CASRRLAGVLYNEQFF
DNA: TGTGCCAGCAGGAGATTAGCGGGAGTTCTCTACAATGAGCAGTTCTTC

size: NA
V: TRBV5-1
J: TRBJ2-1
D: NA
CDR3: CASRVLAQNNEQFF
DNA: TGCGCCAGCAGGGTTCTAGCGCAAAACAATGAGCAGTTCTTC

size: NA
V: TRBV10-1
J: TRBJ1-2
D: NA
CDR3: CASSEDQNYGYTF
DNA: TGCGCCAGCAGTGAGGACCAGAACTATGGCTACACCTTC

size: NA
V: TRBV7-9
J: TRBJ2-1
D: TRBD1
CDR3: CASSFDRVHLARAYNEQFF
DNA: TGTGCCAGCAGCTTTGACAGGGTCCACCTGGCGAGGGCCTACAATGAGCAGTTCTTC

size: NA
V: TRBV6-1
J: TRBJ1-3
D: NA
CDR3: CASSEVRAGNTIYF
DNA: TGTGCCAGCAGTGAAGTTAGGGCTGGAAACACCATATATTTT

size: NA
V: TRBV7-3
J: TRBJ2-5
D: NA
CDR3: CASSRTGPQETQYF
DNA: TGTGCCAGCAGCAGAACAGGGCCACAAGAGACCCAGTACTTC

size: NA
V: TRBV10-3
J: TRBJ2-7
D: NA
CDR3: CAIRGAPYEQYF
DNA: TGTGCCATCAGGGGGGCCCCCTACGAGCAGTACTTC

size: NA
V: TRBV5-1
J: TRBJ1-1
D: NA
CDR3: CASSGGTGMNTEAFF
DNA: TGCGCCAGCAGCGGTGGGACGGGCATGAACACTGAAGCTTTCTTT

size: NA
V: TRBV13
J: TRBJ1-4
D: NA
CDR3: CASSLRGLGEKLFF
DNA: TGTGCCAGCAGCTTACGAGGGCTAGGGGAAAAACTGTTTTTT

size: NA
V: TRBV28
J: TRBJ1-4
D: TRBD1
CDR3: CASNNRGLEKLFF
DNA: TGTGCCAGCAATAACAGGGGATTGGAAAAACTGTTTTTT

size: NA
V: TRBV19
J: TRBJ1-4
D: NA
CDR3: CASSIQGGRTNEKLFF
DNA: TGTGCCAGTAGTATCCAGGGTGGCCGAACTAATGAAAAACTGTTTTTT

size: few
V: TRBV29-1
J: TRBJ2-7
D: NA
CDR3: CSVESQSYEQYF
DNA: TGCAGCGTTGAAAGCCAATCCTACGAGCAGTACTTC

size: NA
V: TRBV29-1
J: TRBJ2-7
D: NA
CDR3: CSLCNRSNYEQYF
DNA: TGCAGCCTTTGCAATAGGAGCAACTACGAGCAGTACTTC

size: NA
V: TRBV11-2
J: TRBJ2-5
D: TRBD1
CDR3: CASSSQADRGVNRETQYF
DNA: TGTGCCAGCAGCTCCCAGGCTGACAGGGGGGTTAATAGGGAGACCCAGTACTTC

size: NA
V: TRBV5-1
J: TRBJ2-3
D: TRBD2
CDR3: CASSAELAGGTDTQYF
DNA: TGCGCCAGCAGCGCCGAATTAGCGGGAGGAACAGATACGCAGTATTTT

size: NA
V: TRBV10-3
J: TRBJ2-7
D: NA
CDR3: CATMGLGADEQYF
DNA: TGTGCCACAATGGGGTTGGGGGCGGACGAGCAGTACTTC

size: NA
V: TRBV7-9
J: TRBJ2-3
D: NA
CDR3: CASSLLGTDTQYF
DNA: TGTGCCAGCAGCTTACTCGGCACAGATACGCAGTATTTT